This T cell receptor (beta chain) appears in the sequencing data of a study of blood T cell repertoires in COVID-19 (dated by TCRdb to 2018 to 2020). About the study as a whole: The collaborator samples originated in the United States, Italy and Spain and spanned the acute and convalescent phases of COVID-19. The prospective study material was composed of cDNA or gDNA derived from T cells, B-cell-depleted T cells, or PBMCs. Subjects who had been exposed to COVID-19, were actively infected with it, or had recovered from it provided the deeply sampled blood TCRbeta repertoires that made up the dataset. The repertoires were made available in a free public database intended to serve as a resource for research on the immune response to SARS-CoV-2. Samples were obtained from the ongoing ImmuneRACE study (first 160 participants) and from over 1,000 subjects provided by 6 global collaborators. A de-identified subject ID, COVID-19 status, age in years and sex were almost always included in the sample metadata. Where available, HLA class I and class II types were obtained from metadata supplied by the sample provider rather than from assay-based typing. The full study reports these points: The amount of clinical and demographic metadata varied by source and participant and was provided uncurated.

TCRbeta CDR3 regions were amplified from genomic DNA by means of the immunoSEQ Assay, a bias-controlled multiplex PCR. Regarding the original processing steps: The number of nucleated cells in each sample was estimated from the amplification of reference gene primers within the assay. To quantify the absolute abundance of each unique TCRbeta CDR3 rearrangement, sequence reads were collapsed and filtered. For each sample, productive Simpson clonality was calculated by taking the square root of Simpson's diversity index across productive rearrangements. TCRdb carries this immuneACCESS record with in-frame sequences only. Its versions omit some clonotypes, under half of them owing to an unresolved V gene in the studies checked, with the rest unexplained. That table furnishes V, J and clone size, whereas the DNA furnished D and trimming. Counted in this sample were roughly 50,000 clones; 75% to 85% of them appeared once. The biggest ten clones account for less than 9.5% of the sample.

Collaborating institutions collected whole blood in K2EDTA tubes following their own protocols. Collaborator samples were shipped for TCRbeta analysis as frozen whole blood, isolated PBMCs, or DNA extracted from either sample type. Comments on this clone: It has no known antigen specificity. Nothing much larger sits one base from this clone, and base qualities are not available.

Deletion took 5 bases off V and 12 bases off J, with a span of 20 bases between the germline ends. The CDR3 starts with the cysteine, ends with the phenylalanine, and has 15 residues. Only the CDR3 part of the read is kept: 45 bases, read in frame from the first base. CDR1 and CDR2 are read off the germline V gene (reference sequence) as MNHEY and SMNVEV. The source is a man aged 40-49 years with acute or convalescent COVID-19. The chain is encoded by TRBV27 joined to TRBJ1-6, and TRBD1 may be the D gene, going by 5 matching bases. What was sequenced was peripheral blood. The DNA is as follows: TGTGCCAGCAGTCCGGGGGGAAGGACCCCCAAACCCCTCCACTTT. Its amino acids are CASSPGGRTPKPLHF.